This record concerns one T cell receptor (beta chain) sequence. Active moderate-to-severe ophthalmopathy, Clinical Activity Score at least 3, NOSPECS at least 4, under 3 months' duration. The data originate from a study of T cells in Graves' hyperthyroidism and ophthalmopathy. Study-level background: Sampling of peripheral blood happened at initial diagnosis, prior to any treatment.

Losses at the gene ends were 3 bases for V and 6 bases for J; bases not matched to a gene: 5. This CDR3 spans 13 amino acids. Germline CDR1 is MNHNS and CDR2 is SASEGT. RNA transcripts gave rise to amplified TCR beta CDR3 regions. HTBI primers drove first-round RT-PCR of the TCR CDR3. TCRdb re-called the multiplex PCR reads with MiXCR, one entry per CDR3 protein. The data show 300,000 to 450,000 distinct CDR3 sequences, around 18% seen once. The chain uses TRBV6-1 and TRBJ2-7, with 7 bases aligning to TRBD1. Sequenced input: blood. This sequence originates from a woman aged 40 to 55 with Graves' ophthalmopathy. CDR3 bases: TGTGCCAGCAGTGAGGGCTACAGGGGCGAGCAGTACTTC. This translates into CASSEGYRGEQYF.